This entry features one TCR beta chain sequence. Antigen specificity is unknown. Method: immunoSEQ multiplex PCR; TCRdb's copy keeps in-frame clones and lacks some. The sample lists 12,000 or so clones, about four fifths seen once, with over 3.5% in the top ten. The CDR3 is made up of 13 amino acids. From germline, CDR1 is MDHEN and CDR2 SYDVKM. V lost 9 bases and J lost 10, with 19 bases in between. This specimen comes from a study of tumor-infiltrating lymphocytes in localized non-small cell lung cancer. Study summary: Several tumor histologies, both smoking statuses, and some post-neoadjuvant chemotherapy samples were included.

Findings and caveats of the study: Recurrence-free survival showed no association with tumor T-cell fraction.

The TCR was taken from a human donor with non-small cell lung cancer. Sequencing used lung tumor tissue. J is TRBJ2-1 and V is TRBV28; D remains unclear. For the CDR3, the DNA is TGTGCCAGTCGACCCACAGATTATGGGGAGCAGTTCTTC. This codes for CASRPTDYGEQFF.